This TCR beta chain derives from a study of response to subunit inactivated influenza vaccine. Study findings and constraints: Every seasonal influenza vaccination brings in few new T cells, the authors suggested.

One entry per CDR3 protein, called by TCRdb with MiXCR from the RT-PCR reads. This table holds 650,000 to 700,000 distinct CDR3 sequences, 15% to 19% found once. CDR1 is ENHRY, CDR2 SYGVKD, per germline. The CDR3 loop spans 14 amino acids. The V gene end was trimmed by 6 bases and the J gene end by 3 bases; junction bases not matched to a gene: 6. In this sample, this clonotype turned up a few times. The antigen remains undetermined. The sequences come from PBMCs from blood, collected 12 days after vaccination. The rearrangement joins TRBV10-3 to TRBJ2-5; TRBD2 agrees at 8 bases. The sequence came from a man between 50 and 59 years old who received an inactivated influenza vaccine. The CDR3 loop is CAISLGGGKETQYF. The CDR3 DNA reads TGTGCCATCAGCCTCGGGGGGGGTAAAGAGACCCAGTACTTC.